Below, 21 T cell receptor beta chains from the same sample are listed, as sequenced in a study of a mutant IDH1 vaccine in newly diagnosed glioma. Their antigen targets remain unknown. Generated by immunoSEQ multiplex PCR, the TCRdb table keeps only in-frame clones and is missing some. The repertoire consists of 25,000 to 40,000 clones, with about 80% occurring once and the leading ten covering approximately 10%. Regarding time point: week 35, safety follow-up. Mutant IDH1 20-mer peptide, at 300 ug, made up each vaccine dose, with topical imiquimod. The sequencing here drew on PBMCs, taken from a glioma patient whose treatment included an IDH1 peptide vaccine. These receptors were taken from a woman in her 40s with glioma.

The chain recombines TRBV12-5 with TRBJ2-7; D gene unclear. Germline CDR1 reads LGHNT; CDR2 reads FRNRAP. The CDR3 covers 11 residues. V lost 10 bases and J lost 3, with 10 bases in between. The CDR3 bases are TGTGCTACGAGTGACGGCTACGAGCAGTACTTC. Translating gives CATSDGYEQYF.

This chain links TRBV15 with TRBJ2-3; 10 bases match TRBD2. This CDR3 is built from 18 residues. Looked up from germline, CDR1 is LNHNV and CDR2 is YYDKDF (reference sequence). V dropped 8 bases and J dropped 1; count of bases not matched to a gene: 15. Here the CDR3 reads CATGTSGELDARTDTQYF. The CDR3 coding sequence is TGTGCCACCGGTACTAGCGGGGAATTGGACGCTCGCACAGATACGCAGTATTTT.

The chain's CDR3 is CATNRGQGETQYF. The CDR3 DNA reads as TGTGCCACAAACAGGGGACAGGGGGAGACCCAGTACTTC. This chain links TRBV2 with TRBJ2-5, with 10 bases matching TRBD1. V trimming: 10 bases; J trimming: 5 bases; junction bases outside the gene matches: 7. Looked up from germline, CDR1 is SNHLY and CDR2 is FYNNEI. The CDR3 runs 13 residues.

The CDR3, as DNA: TGTGCCAGCAGCTCTAAGGGAGTCGGTTCACCCCTCCACTTT. It yields the protein CASSSKGVGSPLHF. The chain combines TRBV7-6 with TRBJ1-6; D is unresolved. With 4 bases removed from V and 9 bases from J, the gap between germline ends came to 13 bases. CDR1 is SGHVS and CDR2 is FNYEAQ in the germline V gene. The CDR3 length is 14 residues.

The chain employs TRBV9 and TRBJ2-6, with TRBD2 identical over 7 bases. Germline CDR1 SGDLS, CDR2 YYNGEE. The J segment lost 0 bases and the V segment lost 1 base, leaving 7 bases of the junction unmatched. The CDR3 contains 18 residues. This CDR3 reads CASSVNPSGVSGANVLTF. The CDR3 coding sequence is TGTGCCAGCAGCGTAAATCCTAGCGGAGTCTCTGGGGCCAACGTCCTGACTTTC.

The rearrangement joins TRBV15 to TRBJ2-1; the D gene is possibly TRBD2 (6 bases). CDR1 is LNHNV, CDR2 YYDKDF, per germline (reference sequence). The CDR3 length is 16 residues. The V and J ends lost 6 bases and 4 bases respectively, with 19 bases between them. This chain's CDR3 is CATRTRLGVRYNEQFF. The CDR3 coding sequence is TGTGCCACCAGGACGAGACTAGGAGTAAGATACAATGAGCAGTTCTTC.

V usage is TRBV15 and J usage is TRBJ2-7; 10 nucleotides agree with TRBD1. From germline, CDR1 is LNHNV and CDR2 YYDKDF (reference sequence). The length of the CDR3 is 16 residues. V gave up 5 bases and J gave up 3 bases; unmatched junction bases: 10. CDR3 in DNA: TGTGCCACCAGCCTGCGAGGGGGACAGGGGATCTACGAGCAGTACTTC. Encoded protein: CATSLRGGQGIYEQYF.

This chain connects TRBV19 to TRBJ1-6, with D perhaps matching TRBD1 (6 bases). CDR1 is LNHDA, CDR2 SQIVND, per germline (reference sequence). Trimming took off 0 bases at V and 7 bases at J, with 13 bases between the two ends. CDR3 length: 16 residues. DNA for the CDR3: TGTGCCAGTAGTATAGAGAGGACAGACGGCAATTCACCCCTCCACTTT. Translation gives CASSIERTDGNSPLHF.

This clone occurred a few times. This chain uses TRBV29-1 with TRBJ1-3, with TRBD1 as a possible D gene (6 bases). CDR1 is SQVTM, CDR2 ANQGSEA, per germline. The germline V and J ends were trimmed by 4 bases and 8 bases, with 15 bases remaining between them. CDR3 length: 13 residues. The CDR3 here is CSVAEWGADTIYF. The CDR3 DNA reads TGCAGCGTTGCGGAGTGGGGGGCAGACACCATATATTTT. The full variable domain, with the rest looked up from reference TRBV29-1 and TRBJ1-3, is SAVISQKPSRDICQRGTSLTIQCQVDSQVTMMFWYRQQPGQSLTLIATANQGSEATYESGFVIDKFPISRPNLTFSTLTVSNMSPEDSSIYLCSVAEWGADTIYFGEGSWLTVV.

This clone was found once. V gene TRBV27 combines with J gene TRBJ1-3; TRBD1 is a possible D gene (6 bases). Trimming removed 0 bases at V and 1 base at J, with 10 bases between. The CDR3 has 16 residues. CDR1 is MNHEY, CDR2 SMNVEV, per germline (reference sequence). The CDR3 spells CASSLSGAFSGNTIYF. The CDR3 DNA sequence: TGTGCCAGCAGTTTATCGGGGGCCTTTTCTGGAAACACCATATATTTT.

This chain connects TRBV7-8 to TRBJ2-7, with 8 positions matching TRBD2. V shed 4 bases, J shed 4 bases, and the junction held 9 bases outside the gene matches. CDR3 length equals 15 residues. Germline-derived CDR1 and CDR2 are SGHVS and FQNEAQ. The CDR3 coding sequence is TGTGCCAGCAGCTGGACGCCGACTAGCGAATACGAGCAGTACTTC. Protein product: CASSWTPTSEYEQYF. Based on the CDR3 plus reference TRBV7-8 and TRBJ2-7, the full variable domain is GAGVSQSPRYKVAKRGQDVALRCDPISGHVSLFWYQQALGQGPEFLTYFQNEAQLDKSGLPSDRFFAERPEGSVSTLKIQRTQQEDSAVYLCASSWTPTSEYEQYFGPGTRLTVT.

The chain carries TRBV6-1 and TRBJ1-5, with D maybe TRBD1 (6 bases). The germline gives CDR1 MNHNS, CDR2 SASEGT. The CDR3 sequence is 15 residues long. Trimming cost V 1 base and J 7 bases, with 14 bases left between them. The CDR3: CASSEEGGPPQPQHF. The DNA for the CDR3 is TGTGCCAGCAGTGAAGAAGGGGGACCCCCGCAGCCCCAGCATTTT.

This chain uses TRBV25-1 with TRBJ2-5, with a tentative D call TRBD2 (7 bases). This CDR3 region has 18 residues. Germline V lookup: CDR1 MGHDK, CDR2 SYGVNS. The V gene lost 1 base and the J gene lost 4 bases, with 22 bases spanning the gap. CDR3 coding DNA: TGTGCCAGCAGTGAATTCCCCGGGGAGGGGGGCCACGGAGAGACCCAGTACTTC. This encodes CASSEFPGEGGHGETQYF.

This sequence joins TRBV18 and TRBJ2-7; the match to TRBD1 covers 8 bases. Germline V lookup: CDR1 KGHSH, CDR2 LQKENI. The CDR3 spans 18 residues. V was clipped by 3 bases and J by 5 bases; unmatched bases: 18. The CDR3 loop reads CASSPPPGQVDAPHEQYF. DNA for the CDR3: TGTGCCAGCTCACCCCCACCGGGACAGGTGGACGCCCCACACGAGCAGTACTTC.

The chain's CDR3 is CASSLLGTHEQYF. The CDR3 DNA reads as TGTGCCAGCAGTTTGCTAGGGACCCACGAGCAGTACTTC. The chain uses TRBV2 and TRBJ2-7; D assignment may be TRBD1 or TRBD2 (5 bases each). CDR3 length: 13 residues. Trimming took 5 bases from V and 5 from J, leaving 13 bases between them. CDR1 and CDR2 (germline): SNHLY, FYNNEI.

The chain combines TRBV6-5 with TRBJ1-2, with D unresolved. V shed 2 bases and J shed 3 bases, with 10 bases lying between them. This CDR3 has 14 residues. Looked up from germline, CDR1 is MNHEY and CDR2 is SVGAGI. CDR3 residues: CASSYRQNYYGYTF. The DNA of the CDR3 is TGTGCCAGCAGTTACAGGCAGAATTACTATGGCTACACCTTC.

The V and J genes are TRBV2 and TRBJ2-2; 8 bases map to TRBD1. V dropped 5 bases and J dropped 6; count of bases not matched to a gene: 5. This CDR3 is 14 amino acids long. Germline-derived CDR1 and CDR2 are SNHLY and FYNNEI. Here the CDR3 reads CASSPDRAPGELFF. CDR3 in DNA: TGTGCCAGCAGTCCGGACAGGGCCCCCGGGGAGCTGTTTTTT. The whole variable domain, remainder taken from reference TRBV2 and TRBJ2-2, is EPEVTQTPSHQVTQMGQEVILRCVPISNHLYFYWYRQILGQKVEFLVSFYNNEISEKSEIFDDQFSVERPDGSNFTLKIRSTKLEDSAMYFCASSPDRAPGELFFGEGSRLTVL.

This clone was seen a handful of times. The chain carries TRBV13 and TRBJ1-5; TRBD1 agrees at 10 bases. The CDR3 extends over 15 amino acids. Germline CDR1 PRHDT, CDR2 FYEKMQ (reference sequence). With 5 bases clipped from V and 4 bases from J, the junction kept 5 bases outside the gene matches. The CDR3 DNA sequence: TGTGCCAGCAGCCTCGGGACAGGGGATAATCAGCCCCAGCATTTT. Translating gives CASSLGTGDNQPQHF.

This chain links TRBV7-6 with TRBJ1-4; tentative D call: TRBD1 (6 bases). Trimming pared 6 bases from V and 6 bases from J, leaving 17 bases between. The CDR3 covers 15 residues. Germline lookup yields CDR1 SGHVS and CDR2 FNYEAQ. CDR3 in amino acids: CASRESGQLDEKLFF. The CDR3 coding sequence is TGTGCCAGCAGAGAGTCTGGACAGTTGGATGAAAAACTGTTTTTT.

V is TRBV5-1 and J is TRBJ1-1, with D possibly matching TRBD1 (5 bases). The CDR3 covers 14 residues. V gave up 3 bases and J gave up 6 bases, with 15 bases separating them. Germline CDR1 SGHRS, CDR2 YFSETQ. This chain's CDR3 is CASSSGWTPAEAFF. The CDR3 DNA follows: TGCGCCAGCAGCTCAGGGTGGACCCCGGCTGAAGCTTTCTTT.

Only a few counts were recorded for this clone. The genes are TRBV9 and TRBJ1-5; 10 positions match TRBD1. Germline V lookup: CDR1 SGDLS, CDR2 YYNGEE. V was pared by 4 bases and J by 4 bases, with 5 bases of the junction left unmatched. The CDR3 spans 15 residues. The CDR3 coding sequence is TGTGCCAGCAGCACCGGACAGGGGGTAAATCAGCCCCAGCATTTT. It codes for CASSTGQGVNQPQHF.